This TCR beta chain was identified during a study of T cells in Graves' hyperthyroidism and ophthalmopathy. The study's findings and limits: Median prediction lead before ophthalmopathy onset was 6.5 months with the model.

RNA transcripts yielded amplified TCR beta CDR3 regions. Carried out on the TCR CDR3, a first-round RT-PCR used the HTBI primer set. Each CDR3 protein is one row after TCRdb ran MiXCR on the multiplex PCR reads. There are about 640,000 distinct CDR3 sequences in the sample; roughly 20% occur only once, and roughly a third lies in the top ten. As to this clonotype: Its specificity is not known.

This CDR3 region has 13 residues. V was clipped by 6 bases and J by 0 bases, with 6 bases between them. Germline V lookup: CDR1 MDHEN, CDR2 SYDVKM. Ophthalmopathy patients had Clinical Activity Score at least 3, NOSPECS grade at least 4, duration under 3 months. Sequencing used blood. The chain recombines TRBV28 with TRBJ2-4; D might be TRBD2 (6 bases). The sequence was obtained from a man aged 25 to 40 with Graves' ophthalmopathy. CDR3 in amino acids: CASREGAKNIQYF. In nucleotides, the CDR3 is TGTGCCAGCAGGGAGGGAGCCAAAAACATTCAGTACTTC.